This TCR beta chain was sequenced for a study of T cells in Graves' hyperthyroidism and ophthalmopathy. Worth noting for this clonotype: The antigen remains undetermined.

Regions amplified from RNA transcripts were the TCR beta CDR3 regions. The study used the HTBI primer set for a first-round RT-PCR of the TCR CDR3. Using its own MiXCR run on the multiplex PCR reads, TCRdb lists one record per CDR3 protein. The sample records 400,000 or so distinct CDR3 sequences, over 11% being singletons. V gave up 6 bases and J gave up 3 bases; unmatched junction bases: 5. There are 15 residues in the CDR3. CDR1 and CDR2 (germline): MNHEY, SVGEGT. Study results and limitations: Most thyroid clonotypes expanded above 0.001 appeared in blood too.

The J gene is TRBJ2-3, the V gene TRBV6-2 or TRBV6-3; 11 bases match TRBD2. The sequence was obtained from a man aged 50 or older with Graves' ophthalmopathy. Sequenced: blood. The CDR3 DNA reads TGTGCCAGCAGAGACGGACTAGCGGGTACAGATACGCAGTATTTT. Its translation: CASRDGLAGTDTQYF.